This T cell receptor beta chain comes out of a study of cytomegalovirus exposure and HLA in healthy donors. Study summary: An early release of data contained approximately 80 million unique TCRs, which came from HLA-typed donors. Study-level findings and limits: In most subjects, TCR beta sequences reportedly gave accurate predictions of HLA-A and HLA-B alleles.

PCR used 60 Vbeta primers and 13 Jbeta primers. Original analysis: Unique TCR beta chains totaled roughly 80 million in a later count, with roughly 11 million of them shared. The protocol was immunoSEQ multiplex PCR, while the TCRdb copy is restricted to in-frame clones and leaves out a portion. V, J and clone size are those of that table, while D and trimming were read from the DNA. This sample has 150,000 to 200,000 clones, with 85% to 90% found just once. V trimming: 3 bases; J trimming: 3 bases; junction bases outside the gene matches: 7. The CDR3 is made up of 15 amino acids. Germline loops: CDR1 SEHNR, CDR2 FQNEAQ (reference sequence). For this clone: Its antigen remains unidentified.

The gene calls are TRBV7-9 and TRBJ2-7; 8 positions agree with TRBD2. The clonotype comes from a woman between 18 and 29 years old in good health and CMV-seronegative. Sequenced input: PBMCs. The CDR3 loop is CASSFQSGSVYEQYF. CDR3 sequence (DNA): TGTGCCAGCAGCTTCCAGAGCGGGAGTGTCTACGAGCAGTACTTC.